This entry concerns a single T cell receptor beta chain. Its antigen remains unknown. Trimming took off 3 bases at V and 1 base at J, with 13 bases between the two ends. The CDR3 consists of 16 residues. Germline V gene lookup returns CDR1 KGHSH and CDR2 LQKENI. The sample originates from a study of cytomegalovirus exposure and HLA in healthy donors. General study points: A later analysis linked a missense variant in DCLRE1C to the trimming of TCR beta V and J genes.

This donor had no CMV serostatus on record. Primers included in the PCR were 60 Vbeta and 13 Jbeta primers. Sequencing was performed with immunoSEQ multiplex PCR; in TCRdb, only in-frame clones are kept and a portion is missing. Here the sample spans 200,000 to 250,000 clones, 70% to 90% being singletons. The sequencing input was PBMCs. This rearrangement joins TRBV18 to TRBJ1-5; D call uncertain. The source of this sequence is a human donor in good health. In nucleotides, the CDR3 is TGTGCCAGCTCACCGGCGGGCTCCCGGAGCAATCAGCCCCAGCATTTT. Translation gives CASSPAGSRSNQPQHF.